This T cell receptor (beta chain) was captured in a study of vaccination and CD4 T cells after COVID-19. At the Johns Hopkins FTIC core, DNA taken from cultured CD4+ T cells was sequenced by way of the Oncomine TCR Beta short-read assay. One entry per CDR3 protein results from TCRdb running MiXCR on the PCR reads. The sample includes 15,000 to 20,000 distinct CDR3 sequences, roughly 45% of them seen just once. Treatment in this sample: roughly ten-day PBMC culture with coronavirus spike peptide pools or control peptides (ViraFEST assay). Trimming shortened V by 7 bases and J by 2 bases, and 15 bases separated the two germline ends. Per the germline V gene, CDR1 is SGHVS and CDR2 is FQNEAQ. CDR3 length equals 14 residues. This clonotype showed up just a few times. As yet, its antigen is unknown.

The material sequenced was CD4+ T cells from blood, cultured in vitro, taken before SARS-CoV-2 vaccination. The chain has TRBV7-8 and TRBJ2-7; possibly TRBD2 for D (6 bases). The TCR originated in a human donor who received a COVID-19 vaccine. The CDR3 coding sequence is TGTGCCAGCACCACCCGGGACTCTACCTACGAGCAGTACTTC. The encoded protein is CASTTRDSTYEQYF.